The T cell receptor beta chain described here comes from a study of blood T cell repertoires in COVID-19. Seattle researchers signed up patients amid active infection and tracked them longitudinally. The CDR3 spans 11 residues. Per the germline V gene, CDR1 is MNHEY and CDR2 is SMNVEV (reference sequence). The germline V and J ends were trimmed by 6 bases and 6 bases, with 8 bases remaining between them. Profiled with immunoSEQ multiplex PCR; TCRdb holds only in-frame clones, not every one. Of some 360,000 clones listed, 80% to 90% are singletons. This sequence originates from a woman between 55 and 75 years old with COVID-19, enrolled during active disease. Sequencing was done on a sample of peripheral blood. This chain connects TRBV27 to TRBJ1-1; D is perhaps TRBD1 (6 bases). As DNA, the CDR3 is TGTGCCAGCAGGAGGGGGTCTGAAGCTTTCTTT. Protein: CASRRGSEAFF.